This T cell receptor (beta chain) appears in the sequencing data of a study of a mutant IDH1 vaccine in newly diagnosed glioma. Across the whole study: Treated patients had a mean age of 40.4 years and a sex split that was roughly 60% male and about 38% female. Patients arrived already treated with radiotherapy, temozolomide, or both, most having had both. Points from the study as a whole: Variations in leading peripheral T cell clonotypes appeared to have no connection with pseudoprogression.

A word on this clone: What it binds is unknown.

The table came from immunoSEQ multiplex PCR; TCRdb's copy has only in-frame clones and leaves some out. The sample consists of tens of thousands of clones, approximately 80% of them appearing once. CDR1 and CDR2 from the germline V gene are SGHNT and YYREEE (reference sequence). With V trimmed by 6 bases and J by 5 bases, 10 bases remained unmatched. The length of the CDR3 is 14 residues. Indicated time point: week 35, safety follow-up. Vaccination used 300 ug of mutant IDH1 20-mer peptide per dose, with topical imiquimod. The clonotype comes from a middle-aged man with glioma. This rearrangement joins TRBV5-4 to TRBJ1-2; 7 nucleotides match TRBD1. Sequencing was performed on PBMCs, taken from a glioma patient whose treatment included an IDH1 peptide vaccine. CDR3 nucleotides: TGTGCCAGCAAATTGGAAGGCAGGGGGTATGGCTACACCTTC. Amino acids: CASKLEGRGYGYTF. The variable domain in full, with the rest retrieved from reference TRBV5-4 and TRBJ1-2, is ETGVTQSPTHLIKTRGQQVTLRCSSQSGHNTVSWYQQALGQGPQFIFQYYREEENGRGNFPPRFSGLQFPNYSSELNVNALELDDSALYLCASKLEGRGYGYTFGSGTRLTVV.